These 2 T cell receptor beta chains originate from one sample sequenced in a study of T cell repertoires in cytomegalovirus infection. These receptors have no known antigen. MiXCR, run by TCRdb on the reads, gives a single entry per CDR3 protein. The table has about 700,000 distinct CDR3 sequences, around a third seen once. The sequencing here drew on cultured PBMCs, taken from culture after CMV antigen stimulation. Receptor source: a human donor in good health (CMV status not recorded). Some clones in this sample may be carry-over from other donors' samples.

This clonotype was seen ten or more times. The rearrangement links TRBV7-6 to TRBJ2-1; D perhaps matches TRBD2 (7 bases). The CDR3 covers 13 residues. The V end lost 5 bases, the J end lost 11 bases, and 16 bases lay between the germline ends. Per germline, CDR1 SGHVS and CDR2 FNYEAQ. The CDR3: CASSPFPGGQQFF. CDR3 in DNA: TGTGCCAGCAGCCCCTTTCCGGGGGGCCAGCAGTTCTTC.

This clonotype occurred many times. The CDR3 DNA follows: TGTGCCAGCAGCTTAGAGACAGGGGGCTACTACAATGAGCAGTTCTTC. Translated, it gives CASSLETGGYYNEQFF. The V call is TRBV7-2, the J call TRBJ2-1; 10 bases are a match to TRBD1. Germline V gives CDR1 SGHTA, CDR2 FQGNSA. The CDR3 consists of 16 residues. Trimming at V came to 1 base and at J to 3 bases, leaving 3 bases not matched to a gene.